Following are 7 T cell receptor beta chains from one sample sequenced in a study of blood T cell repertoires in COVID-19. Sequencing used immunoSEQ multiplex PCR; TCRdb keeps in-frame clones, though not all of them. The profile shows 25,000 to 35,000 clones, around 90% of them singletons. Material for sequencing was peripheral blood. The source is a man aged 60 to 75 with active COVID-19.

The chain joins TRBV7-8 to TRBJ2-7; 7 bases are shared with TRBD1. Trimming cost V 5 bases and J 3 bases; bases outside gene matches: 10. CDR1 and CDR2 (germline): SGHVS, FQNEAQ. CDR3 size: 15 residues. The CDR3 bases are TGTGCCAGCAGCCCCGGGACAGTCGGGCTCTACGAGCAGTACTTC. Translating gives CASSPGTVGLYEQYF.

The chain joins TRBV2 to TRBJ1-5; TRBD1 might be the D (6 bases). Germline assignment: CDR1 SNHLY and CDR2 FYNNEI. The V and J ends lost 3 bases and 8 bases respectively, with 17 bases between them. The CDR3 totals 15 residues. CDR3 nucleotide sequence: TGTGCCAGCAGTGACAGGGGAGCGGGATACGAGCCCCAGCATTTT. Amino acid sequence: CASSDRGAGYEPQHF.

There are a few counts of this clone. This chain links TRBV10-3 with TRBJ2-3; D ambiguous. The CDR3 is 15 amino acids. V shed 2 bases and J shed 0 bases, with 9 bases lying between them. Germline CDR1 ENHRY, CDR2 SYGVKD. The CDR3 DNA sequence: TGTGCCATCAGTGAGGGTGTCGGGAGCACAGATACGCAGTATTTT. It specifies CAISEGVGSTDTQYF.

CDR3 in amino acids: CASSPGQVISGNTIYF. CDR3 nucleotide sequence: TGTGCCAGCAGCCCGGGACAGGTGATCTCTGGAAACACCATATATTTT. The chain has TRBV11-2 and TRBJ1-3, with 8 bases that match TRBD1. Germline lookup yields CDR1 SGHAT and CDR2 FQNNGV. V shed 5 bases, J shed 0 bases, and the junction held 6 bases outside the gene matches. The CDR3 loop spans 16 amino acids.

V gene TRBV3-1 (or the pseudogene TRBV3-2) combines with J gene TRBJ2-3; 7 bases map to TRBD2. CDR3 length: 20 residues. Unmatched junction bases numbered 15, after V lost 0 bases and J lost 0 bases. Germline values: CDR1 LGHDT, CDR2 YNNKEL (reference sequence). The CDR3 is CASSQDSPSTSWYSTDTQYF. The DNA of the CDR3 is TGTGCCAGCAGCCAAGATTCTCCCTCGACTAGCTGGTATAGCACAGATACGCAGTATTTT.

CDR3 coding DNA: TGTGCCAGCCGCGCGCCAACCCAGGGGGGTAATGAAAAACTGTTTTTT. Its protein product is CASRAPTQGGNEKLFF. The rearrangement links TRBV21-1 to TRBJ1-4; the tabulated D call, TRBD1, remains unverified against the DNA. TRBV21-1 is a listed pseudogene. The CDR3 totals 16 residues.

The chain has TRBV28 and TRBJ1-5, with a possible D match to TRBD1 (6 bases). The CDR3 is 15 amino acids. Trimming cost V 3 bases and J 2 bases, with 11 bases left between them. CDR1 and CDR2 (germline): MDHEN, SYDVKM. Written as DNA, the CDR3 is TGTGCCAGCAGTTTTCGGGCAGGGGGCAATCAGCCCCAGCATTTT. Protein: CASSFRAGGNQPQHF.